This record concerns one T cell receptor (beta chain) sequence. Its antigen is not identified. In germline, CDR1 is SGHNT, CDR2 YYREEE (reference sequence). This CDR3 comprises 13 residues. Germline trimming cut 4 bases from V and 3 bases from J; bases unmatched to any gene: 2. These data originate in a study of chemoradiotherapy in HPV16-positive cancers. The study's findings and limits: For HPV16-positive patients, expanding HPV-responsive T cells associated with longer recurrence-free survival. Candidate HPV-specific clones and E7-related TCR motifs grew in tumor during treatment.

Using immunoSEQ multiplex PCR, the repertoire was profiled, and TCRdb retains in-frame clones only, with some absent. The table has over 2,000 clones, about two thirds seen once. The chain couples TRBV5-4 to TRBJ2-7; 9 nucleotides match TRBD1. This receptor was identified in a human donor with HPV-associated anogenital cancer. Material: tumor tissue, obtained from a patient who underwent chemoradiotherapy. CDR3 sequence: CASSRTGDYEQYF. For the CDR3, the DNA is TGTGCCAGCAGCCGGACAGGGGACTACGAGCAGTACTTC. The variable domain in full, completed from reference TRBV5-4 and TRBJ2-7, reads ETGVTQSPTHLIKTRGQQVTLRCSSQSGHNTVSWYQQALGQGPQFIFQYYREEENGRGNFPPRFSGLQFPNYSSELNVNALELDDSALYLCASSRTGDYEQYFGPGTRLTVT.